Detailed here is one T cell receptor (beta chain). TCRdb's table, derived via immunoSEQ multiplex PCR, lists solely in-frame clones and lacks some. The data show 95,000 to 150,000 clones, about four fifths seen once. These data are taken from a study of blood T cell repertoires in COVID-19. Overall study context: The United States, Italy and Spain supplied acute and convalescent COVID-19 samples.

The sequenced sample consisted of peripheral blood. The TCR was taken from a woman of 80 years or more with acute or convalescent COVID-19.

The CDR3 bases are TGTGCCTGGAGTAAGCGACGGGCGGGGAAGAGACCAAAAGACAATGAGCAGTTCTTC. This gives the protein CAWSKRRAGKRPKDNEQFF. This chain joins TRBV30 and TRBJ2-1; D may be TRBD2 (6 bases). CDR1 GTSNPN and CDR2 SVGIG come from the germline V gene (reference sequence). Trimming took 2 bases from V and 5 from J, leaving 28 bases between them. This CDR3 comprises 19 residues.